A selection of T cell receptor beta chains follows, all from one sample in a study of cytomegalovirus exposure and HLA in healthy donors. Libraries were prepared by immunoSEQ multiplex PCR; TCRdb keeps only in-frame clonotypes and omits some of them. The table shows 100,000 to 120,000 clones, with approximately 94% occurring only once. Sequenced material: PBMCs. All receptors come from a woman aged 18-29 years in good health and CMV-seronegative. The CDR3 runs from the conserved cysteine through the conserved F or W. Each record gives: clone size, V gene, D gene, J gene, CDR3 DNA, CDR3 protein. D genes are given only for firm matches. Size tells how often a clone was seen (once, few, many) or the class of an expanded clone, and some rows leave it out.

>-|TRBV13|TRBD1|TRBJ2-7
TGTGCCAGCAGCAGAACGGACAGGGAGGCCTACGAGCAGTACTTC
CASSRTDREAYEQYF
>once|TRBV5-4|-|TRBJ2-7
TGTGCCAGCAGCTTGGCCCTGGGCTCGCACGAGCAGTACTTC
CASSLALGSHEQYF
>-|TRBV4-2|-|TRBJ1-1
TGTGCCAGCAGCCAAGATCTTTCGGGGTTTTCTATGAACACTGAAGCTTTCTTT
CASSQDLSGFSMNTEAFF
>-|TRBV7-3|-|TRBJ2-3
TGTGCCAGCAGCTTAACCAGACGAGGTCTAGGAGATACGCAGTATTTT
CASSLTRRGLGDTQYF
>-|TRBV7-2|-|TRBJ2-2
TGTGCCAGCAGCTCTATCATTGGCGGGGGCCCCAACACCGGGGAGCTGTTTTTT
CASSSIIGGGPNTGELFF
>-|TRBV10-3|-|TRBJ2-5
TGTGCCACACGTTCCGGGACATTCCAAGAGACCCAGTACTTC
CATRSGTFQETQYF
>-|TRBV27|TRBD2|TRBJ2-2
TGTGCCAGCAGTCGCATTACTAGCGGGGGGACGAACACCGGGGAGCTGTTTTTT
CASSRITSGGTNTGELFF
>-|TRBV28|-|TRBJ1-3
TGTGCCAGCAGCCTAGGGGTTACTGGAAACACCATATATTTT
CASSLGVTGNTIYF
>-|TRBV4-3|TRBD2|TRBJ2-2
TGCGCCAGCAGCCAATCTACTAGCGGAACTACCGGGGAGCTGTTTTTT
CASSQSTSGTTGELFF
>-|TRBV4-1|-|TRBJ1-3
TGCGCCAGCAGCCGGGGGGTCCGTGCTGGAAACACCATATATTTT
CASSRGVRAGNTIYF
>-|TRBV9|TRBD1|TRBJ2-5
TGTGCCAGCAGCGTAAGCAGGGGGCGGGATGAGACCCAGTACTTC
CASSVSRGRDETQYF
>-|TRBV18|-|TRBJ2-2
TGTGCCAGCTCACCACCTACAGGGACCGGGGAGCTGTTTTTT
CASSPPTGTGELFF
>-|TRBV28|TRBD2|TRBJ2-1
TGTGCCAGCTTTAGCGGGGGGACGATACTCTCCTACAATGAGCAGTTCTTC
CASFSGGTILSYNEQFF
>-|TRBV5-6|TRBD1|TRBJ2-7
TGTGCCAGCAGCCCCGGGACAGGCTTCTACGAGCAGTACTTC
CASSPGTGFYEQYF
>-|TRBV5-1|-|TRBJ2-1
TGCGCCAGCAGACCGTGGACAAACAATGAGCAGTTCTTC
CASRPWTNNEQFF
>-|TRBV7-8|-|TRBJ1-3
TGTGCCAGCAGCTTAGCTACAGGGAGCTCTGGAAACACCATATATTTT
CASSLATGSSGNTIYF
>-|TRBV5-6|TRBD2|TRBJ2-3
TGTGCCAGCAGCCCAAGCGGGGGCACAGATACGCAGTATTTT
CASSPSGGTDTQYF
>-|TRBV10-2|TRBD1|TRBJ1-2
TGCGCCAGCAGTGAGTCCCTCCGGGACAGACCCTATGGCTACACCTTC
CASSESLRDRPYGYTF
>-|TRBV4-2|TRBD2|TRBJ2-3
TGTGCCAGCAGCTCGCGTAGCGGGGGAATCACAGATACGCAGTATTTT
CASSSRSGGITDTQYF
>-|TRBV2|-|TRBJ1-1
TGTGCCAGCAGTGGAATTCAGGGTCGGCTCAACACTGAAGCTTTCTTT
CASSGIQGRLNTEAFF
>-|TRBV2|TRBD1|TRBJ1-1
TGTGCCAGCAGTGAACAGGGGGCTTACACTGAAGCTTTCTTT
CASSEQGAYTEAFF
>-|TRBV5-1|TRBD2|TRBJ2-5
TGCGCCAGCAGCTTCTGGACTAGCGGGCAAGAGACCCAGTACTTC
CASSFWTSGQETQYF
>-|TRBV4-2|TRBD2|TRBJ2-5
TGTGCCAGCAGCCAAGATAGAGCCCGGGGGGGCCGGGAGACCCAGTACTTC
CASSQDRARGGRETQYF
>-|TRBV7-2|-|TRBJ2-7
TGTGCCAGCAGCTTAGGCGGGGCGTGGCCCGAGCAGTACTTC
CASSLGGAWPEQYF
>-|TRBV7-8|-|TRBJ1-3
TGTGCCAGCAGCCCTCGGGGTACTGGAAACACCATATATTTT
CASSPRGTGNTIYF
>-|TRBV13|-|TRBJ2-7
TGTGCCAGCAGCCCCGCCCCCTCGAGGGAGCAGTACTTC
CASSPAPSREQYF
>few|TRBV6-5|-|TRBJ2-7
TGTGCCAGCAGCCGGACAGACCTAACCGAGCAGTACTTC
CASSRTDLTEQYF
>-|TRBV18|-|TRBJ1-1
TGTGCCAGCTCACCCGCGGCGCGAAACACTGAAGCTTTCTTT
CASSPAARNTEAFF
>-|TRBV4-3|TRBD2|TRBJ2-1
TGCGCCAGCAGCCTGAGGGAGGGTTCCTACAATGAGCAGTTCTTC
CASSLREGSYNEQFF
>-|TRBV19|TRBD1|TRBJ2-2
TGTGCCAGTAGTACCGGAACAGGGGGCCGTACCGGGGAGCTGTTTTTT
CASSTGTGGRTGELFF
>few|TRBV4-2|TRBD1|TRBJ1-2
TGTGCCAGCAGCCAGGGCCCGGGACAGGGGGCGCTTGGCTACACCTTC
CASSQGPGQGALGYTF
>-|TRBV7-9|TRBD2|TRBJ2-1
TGTGCCAGCAGCTCCACTAGCGGGGGGGCATCAAATGAGCAGTTCTTC
CASSSTSGGASNEQFF
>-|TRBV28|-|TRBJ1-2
TGTGCCAGCAGTCTCCAAGGGAGGGACTATGGCTACACCTTC
CASSLQGRDYGYTF
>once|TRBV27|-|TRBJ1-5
TGTGCCAGCAGTTTCGGGTTCAATCAGCCCCAGCATTTT
CASSFGFNQPQHF
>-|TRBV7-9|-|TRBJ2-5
TGTGCCAGCAGCTTAGAGTCCGCTGTGGAGGCCCAGTACTTC
CASSLESAVEAQYF
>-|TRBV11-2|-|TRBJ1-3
TGTGCCAGCAGCCACTACCGGGTCGGGGTGGCAGGAAACACCATATATTTT
CASSHYRVGVAGNTIYF
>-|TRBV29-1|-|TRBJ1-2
TGCAGCGTGATGAGGAGCAGCTATGGCTACACCTTC
CSVMRSSYGYTF
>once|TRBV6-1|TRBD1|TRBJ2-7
TGTGCCAGCAGTGAAACGGACAGGGCCTACGAGCAGTACTTC
CASSETDRAYEQYF
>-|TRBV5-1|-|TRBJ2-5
TGCGCCAGCAGCCCGCTCCCCGGAGAGACCCAGTACTTC
CASSPLPGETQYF
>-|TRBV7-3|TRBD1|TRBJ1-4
TGTGCCAGTGGCGGGAGGGGGCGTGGCGAAAAACTGTTTTTT
CASGGRGRGEKLFF
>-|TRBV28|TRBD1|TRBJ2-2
TGTGCCAGTGCCGTAACAGGGGACACCGGGGAGCTGTTTTTT
CASAVTGDTGELFF
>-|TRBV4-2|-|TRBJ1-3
TGTGCCAGCAGCCGAGAGGTCCAGAACTCTGGAAACACCATATATTTT
CASSREVQNSGNTIYF
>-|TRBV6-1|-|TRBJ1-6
TGTGCCAGCAGTGAATTCGGGGGTTATAATTCACCCCTCCACTTT
CASSEFGGYNSPLHF
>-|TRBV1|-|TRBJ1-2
TGCACCAGCAGCCAGCACCGACAGGGGTCTGGCTACACCTTC
CTSSQHRQGSGYTF
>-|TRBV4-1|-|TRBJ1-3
TGCGCCAGCAGTCTGGCTGATGCTGCTGGAAACACCATATATTTT
CASSLADAAGNTIYF
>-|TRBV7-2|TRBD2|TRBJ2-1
TGTGCCAGCTTAGCGGGGGGAACCTACAATGAGCAGTTCTTC
CASLAGGTYNEQFF
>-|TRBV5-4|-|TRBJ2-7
TGTGCCAGCAGCTTGGAGGCTACCTTCCCCCAGCGTTTC
CASSLEATFPQRF
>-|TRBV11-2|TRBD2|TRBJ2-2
TGTGCCAGCAGCTTAGCAGCGGGGGGAACCGGGGAGCTGTTTTTT
CASSLAAGGTGELFF
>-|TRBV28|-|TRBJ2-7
TGTGCCAGCAGGCCGGGACATCTTTACTACGAGCAGTACTTC
CASRPGHLYYEQYF
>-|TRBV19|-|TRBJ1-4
TGTGCCAGTAGTATCCGGGGGACGACGACAACTAATGAAAAACTGTTTTTT
CASSIRGTTTTNEKLFF
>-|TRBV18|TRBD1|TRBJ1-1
TGTGCCAGCTCAACGACAGGGGGGATCACTGAAGCTTTCTTT
CASSTTGGITEAFF
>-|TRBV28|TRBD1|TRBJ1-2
TGTGCCAGCGGAAAGACAGGGGAGTATGGCTACACCTTC
CASGKTGEYGYTF
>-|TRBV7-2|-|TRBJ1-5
TGTGCCAGCAGCTTCAGGGGAACTCAGCCCCAGCATTTT
CASSFRGTQPQHF
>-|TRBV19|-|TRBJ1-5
TGTGCCAGTAGTACCTATTATAGCAATCAGCCCCAGCATTTT
CASSTYYSNQPQHF
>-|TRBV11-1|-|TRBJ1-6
TGTGCCAGCAGCTTCACCCACAGGGACAATTCACCCCTCCACTTT
CASSFTHRDNSPLHF
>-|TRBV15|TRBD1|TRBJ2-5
TGTGCCACCAGCTTAGGAACCGGGACAGGTCAAGAGACCCAGTACTTC
CATSLGTGTGQETQYF
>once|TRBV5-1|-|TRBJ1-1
TGCGCCAGCAGCTTGGACCCCCAGGGACTAGGCACTGAAGCTTTCTTT
CASSLDPQGLGTEAFF